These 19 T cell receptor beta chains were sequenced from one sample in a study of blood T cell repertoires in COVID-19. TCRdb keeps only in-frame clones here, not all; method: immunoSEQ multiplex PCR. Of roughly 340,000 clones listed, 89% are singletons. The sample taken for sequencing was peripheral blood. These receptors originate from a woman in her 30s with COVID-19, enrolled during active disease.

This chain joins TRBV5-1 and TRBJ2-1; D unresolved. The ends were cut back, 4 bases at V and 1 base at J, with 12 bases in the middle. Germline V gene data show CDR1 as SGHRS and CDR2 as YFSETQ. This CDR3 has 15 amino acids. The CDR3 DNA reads TGCGCCAGCAGCCCCTCTGTCGGTTCCTACAATGAGCAGTTCTTC. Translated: CASSPSVGSYNEQFF.

The CDR3 is CASSSQGHGTGELFF. The CDR3 coding sequence is TGTGCCAGCAGCTCACAGGGCCACGGCACCGGGGAGCTGTTTTTT. The chain carries TRBV5-4 and TRBJ2-2; D may be TRBD1 (6 bases). This CDR3 comprises 15 residues. The V gene lost 3 bases and the J gene lost 4 bases, with 13 bases spanning the gap. Germline values: CDR1 SGHNT, CDR2 YYREEE (reference sequence).

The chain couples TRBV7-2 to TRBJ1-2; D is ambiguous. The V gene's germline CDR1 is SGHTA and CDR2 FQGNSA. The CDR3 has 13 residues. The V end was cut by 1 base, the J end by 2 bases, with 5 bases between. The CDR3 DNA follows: TGTGCCAGCAGCTTAGGGGAGAACTATGGCTACACCTTC. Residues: CASSLGENYGYTF. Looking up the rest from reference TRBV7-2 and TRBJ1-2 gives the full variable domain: GAGVSQSPSNKVTEKGKDVELRCDPISGHTALYWYRQSLGQGLEFLIYFQGNSAPDKSGLPSDRFSAERTGGSVSTLTIQRTQQEDSAVYLCASSLGENYGYTFGSGTRLTVV.

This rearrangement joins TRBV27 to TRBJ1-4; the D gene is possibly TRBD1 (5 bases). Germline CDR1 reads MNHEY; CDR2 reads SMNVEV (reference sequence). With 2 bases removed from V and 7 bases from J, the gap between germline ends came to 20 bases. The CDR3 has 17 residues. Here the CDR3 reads CASSLVKSRQGVEKLFF. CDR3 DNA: TGTGCCAGCAGTTTAGTAAAGTCGCGGCAGGGTGTTGAAAAACTGTTTTTT.

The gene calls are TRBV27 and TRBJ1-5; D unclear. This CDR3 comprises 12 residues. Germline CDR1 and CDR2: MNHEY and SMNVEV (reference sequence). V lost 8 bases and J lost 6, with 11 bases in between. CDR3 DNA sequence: TGTGCCAGCGGCGTCGGCGGTCAGCCCCAGCATTTT. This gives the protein CASGVGGQPQHF.

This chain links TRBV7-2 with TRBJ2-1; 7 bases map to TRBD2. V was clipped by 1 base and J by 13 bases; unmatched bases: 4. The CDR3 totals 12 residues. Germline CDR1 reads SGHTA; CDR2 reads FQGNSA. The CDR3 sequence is CASSLVGEGQFF. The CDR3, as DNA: TGTGCCAGCAGCTTAGTGGGGGAGGGCCAGTTCTTC.

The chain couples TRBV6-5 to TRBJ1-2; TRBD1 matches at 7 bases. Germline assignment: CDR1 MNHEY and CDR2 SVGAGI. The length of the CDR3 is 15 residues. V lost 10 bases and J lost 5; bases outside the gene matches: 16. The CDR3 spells CATIKYSQGYYGYTF. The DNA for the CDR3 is TGTGCCACCATTAAATATTCACAGGGGTATTATGGCTACACCTTC.

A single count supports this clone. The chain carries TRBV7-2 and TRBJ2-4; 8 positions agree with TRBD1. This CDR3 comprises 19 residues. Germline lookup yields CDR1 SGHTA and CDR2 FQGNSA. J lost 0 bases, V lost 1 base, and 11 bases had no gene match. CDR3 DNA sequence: TGTGCCAGCAGCTTAGGGTGGGGACAGGTGACTTTAGCCAAAAACATTCAGTACTTC. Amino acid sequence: CASSLGWGQVTLAKNIQYF.

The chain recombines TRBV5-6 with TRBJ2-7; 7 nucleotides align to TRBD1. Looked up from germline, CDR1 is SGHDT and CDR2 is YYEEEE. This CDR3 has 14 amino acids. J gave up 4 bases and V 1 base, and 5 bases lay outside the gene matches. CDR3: CASSLLQGSYEQYF. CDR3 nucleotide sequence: TGTGCCAGCAGCTTGCTACAGGGGTCGTACGAGCAGTACTTC.

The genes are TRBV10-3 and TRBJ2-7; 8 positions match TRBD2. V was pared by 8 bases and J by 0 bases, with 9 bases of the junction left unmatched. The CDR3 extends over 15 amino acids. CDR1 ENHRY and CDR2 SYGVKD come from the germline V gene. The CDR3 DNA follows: TGTGCCATCTCGTCTAGCGGGTCTAGCTCCTACGAGCAGTACGTC. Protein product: CAISSSGSSSYEQYV.

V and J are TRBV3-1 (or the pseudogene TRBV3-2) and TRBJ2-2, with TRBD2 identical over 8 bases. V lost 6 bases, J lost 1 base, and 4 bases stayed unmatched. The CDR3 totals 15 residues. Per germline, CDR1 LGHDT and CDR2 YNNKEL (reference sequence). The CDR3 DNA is TGTGCCAGCAGTCGGAGCGGGAGGAACACCGGGGAGCTGTTTTTT. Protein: CASSRSGRNTGELFF.

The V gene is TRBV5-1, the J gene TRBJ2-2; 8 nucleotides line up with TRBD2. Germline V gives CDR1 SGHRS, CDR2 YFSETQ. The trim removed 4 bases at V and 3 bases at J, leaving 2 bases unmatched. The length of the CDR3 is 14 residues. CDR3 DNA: TGCGCCAGCAGCGGGACTAGTGACACCGGGGAGCTGTTTTTT. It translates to CASSGTSDTGELFF.

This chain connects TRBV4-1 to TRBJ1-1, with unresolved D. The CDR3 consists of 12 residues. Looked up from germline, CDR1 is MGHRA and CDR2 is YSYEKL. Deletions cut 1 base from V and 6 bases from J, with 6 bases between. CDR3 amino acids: CASSQGRAEAFF. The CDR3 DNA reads TGCGCCAGCAGCCAAGGGAGGGCTGAAGCTTTCTTT.

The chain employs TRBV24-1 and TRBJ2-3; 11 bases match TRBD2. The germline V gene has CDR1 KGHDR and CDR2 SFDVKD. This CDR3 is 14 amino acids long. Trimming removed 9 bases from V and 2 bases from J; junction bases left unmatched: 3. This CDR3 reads CATATSGITDTQYF. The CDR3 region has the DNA TGTGCCACCGCGACTAGCGGGATCACAGATACGCAGTATTTT.

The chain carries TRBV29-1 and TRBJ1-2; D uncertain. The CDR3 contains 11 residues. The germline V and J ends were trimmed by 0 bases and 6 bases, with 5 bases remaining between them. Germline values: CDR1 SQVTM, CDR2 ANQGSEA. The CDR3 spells CSVEDRDGYTF. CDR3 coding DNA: TGCAGCGTTGAAGATCGGGATGGCTACACCTTC.

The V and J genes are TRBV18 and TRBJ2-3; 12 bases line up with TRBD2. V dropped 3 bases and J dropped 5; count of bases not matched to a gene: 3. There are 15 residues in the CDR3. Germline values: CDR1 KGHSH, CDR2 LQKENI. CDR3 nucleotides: TGTGCCAGCTCACCGGGGGGACTAGCGGGAGATACGCAGTATTTT. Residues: CASSPGGLAGDTQYF.

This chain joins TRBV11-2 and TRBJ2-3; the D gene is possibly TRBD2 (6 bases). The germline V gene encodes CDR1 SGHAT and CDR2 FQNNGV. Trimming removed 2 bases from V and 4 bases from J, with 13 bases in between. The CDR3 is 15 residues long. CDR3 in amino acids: CASSLFDLASDTQYF. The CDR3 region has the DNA TGTGCCAGCAGCTTATTCGACCTAGCGTCAGATACGCAGTATTTT.

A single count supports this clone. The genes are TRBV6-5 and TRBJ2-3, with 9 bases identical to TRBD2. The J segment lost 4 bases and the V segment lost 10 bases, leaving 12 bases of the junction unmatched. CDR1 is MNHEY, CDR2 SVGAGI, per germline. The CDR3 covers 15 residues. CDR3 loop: CATTRSGRTSDTQYF. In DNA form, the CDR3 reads TGTGCCACCACGCGCAGCGGGAGGACGTCAGATACGCAGTATTTT.

Here the CDR3 reads CAIRGTGQEGYTF. The DNA of the CDR3 is TGTGCCATCAGGGGCACGGGACAGGAGGGCTACACCTTC. The chain links TRBV10-3 to TRBJ1-2; 8 bases align to TRBD1. The germline CDR1 and CDR2 sequences are ENHRY and SYGVKD. The CDR3 loop spans 13 amino acids. With V trimmed by 6 bases and J by 8 bases, 8 bases remained unmatched.